Listed below are T cell receptor beta chains from one sample, sequenced in a study of tumour-infiltrating T cells in Burkitt lymphoma. Only in-frame clones appear in the TCRdb table, and some are missing; sequencing was by immunoSEQ multiplex PCR. The sample holds about 13,000 clones, approximately 85% seen once. What was sequenced was tumor tissue. The receptors shown here come from a human donor with diffuse large B-cell lymphoma. Both conserved end residues are part of each CDR3. A D gene is named only where the DNA matches it firmly. Clone sizes are given selectively: once, few, many, or a class where the clone is expanded.

- | TRBJ1-4 | TRBV19 | TRBD1 | TGTGCCAGTGGGACAGACACAACTAATGAAAAACTGTTTTTT | CASGTDTTNEKLFF
- | TRBJ1-2 | TRBV10-1 | - | TGCGCCAGCAGTGAGTCGGAAGGGAGCAGGGTAAATCAGAATGGCTACACCTTC | CASSESEGSRVNQNGYTF
- | TRBJ2-7 | TRBV27 | - | TGTGCCAGCAGTTTAGGTACCGAGCAGTACTTC | CASSLGTEQYF
few | TRBJ2-1 | TRBV11-2 | - | TGTGCCAGCAGCTTACTAGCATTATCCGATGAGCAGTTCTTC | CASSLLALSDEQFF
- | TRBJ1-1 | TRBV6-5 | - | TGTGCCAGCAGTTACTCGGGGCGGACGAACACTGAAGCTTTCTTT | CASSYSGRTNTEAFF
- | TRBJ2-7 | TRBV4-3 | - | TGCGCCAGCAGCCCTTATCCCTGGGGCGAGCAGTACTTC | CASSPYPWGEQYF
- | TRBJ1-1 | TRBV7-2 | - | TGTGCCAGCAGCTTGTCGGGGCAGACTGAAGCTTTCTTT | CASSLSGQTEAFF
- | TRBJ1-2 | TRBV19 | TRBD1 | TGTGCCAGTACCAGTACCGGGACAGCGAACTATGGCTACACCTTC | CASTSTGTANYGYTF
- | TRBJ1-3 | TRBV9 | TRBD1 | TGTGCCAGCAGCTCAGGCGGGACAGGGTCCGGAAACACCATATATTTT | CASSSGGTGSGNTIYF
- | TRBJ1-5 | TRBV11-2 | - | TGTGCCAGCAGCTTAGAATCGAATCAGCCCCAGCATTTT | CASSLESNQPQHF
- | TRBJ2-7 | TRBV15 | - | TGTGCCACCAGCAGAGACGGGCGCGGGGACGAGCAGTACTTC | CATSRDGRGDEQYF
- | TRBJ1-1 | TRBV11-2 | - | TGTGCCAGCAGCTTCCACAGGGAGAGCACTGAAGCTTTCTTT | CASSFHRESTEAFF
- | TRBJ2-3 | TRBV5-4 | - | TGTGCCAGCAGGTTTAGCGGAGATACGCAGTATTTT | CASRFSGDTQYF
- | TRBJ2-4 | TRBV19 | - | TGTGCCAGTAGTAATCCCGGGAGAGGGGACATTCAGTACTTC | CASSNPGRGDIQYF
- | TRBJ1-3 | TRBV29-1 | TRBD1 | TGCAGCGCCGGACAGGGGGCTGGAAACACCATATATTTT | CSAGQGAGNTIYF
few | TRBJ2-7 | TRBV19 | TRBD1 | TGTGCCAGTAGTTCCGGGACAGGGTCAATCTACGAGCAGTACTTC | CASSSGTGSIYEQYF
- | TRBJ2-1 | TRBV4-3 | TRBD1 | TGCGCCAGCAGCCAAGATTCCCTAGGCGAGGAAACAGGGGGCAATGAGCAGTTCTTC | CASSQDSLGEETGGNEQFF
- | TRBJ2-3 | TRBV9 | - | TGTGCCAGCAGCCCCCCCACAGATACGCAGTATTTT | CASSPPTDTQYF
once | TRBJ2-2 | TRBV9 | TRBD1 | TGTGCCAGCAGCGTAGAGGGACAGGTGTTTAACACCGGGGAGCTGTTTTTT | CASSVEGQVFNTGELFF
- | TRBJ2-1 | TRBV10-3 | - | TGTGCCATCAAGGGAGACAGCAACAATGAGCAGTTCTTC | CAIKGDSNNEQFF
once | TRBJ2-7 | TRBV5-1 | TRBD1 | TGCGCCAGCAGCTGGGGACAGGACAACTACGAGCAGTACTTC | CASSWGQDNYEQYF
- | TRBJ2-7 | TRBV5-5 | - | TGTGCCAGCAGCTTGCTAGCGAGCTCCGGCGAGCAGTACTTC | CASSLLASSGEQYF
- | TRBJ1-1 | TRBV13 | - | TGTGCCAGCAGCTTAGAGACTTCCGCGATAGAAAACACTGAAGCTTTCTTT | CASSLETSAIENTEAFF
- | TRBJ1-2 | TRBV4-1 | - | TGCGCCAGCAGTCTGGGGATGACGGCGGACTATGGCTACACCTTC | CASSLGMTADYGYTF
few | TRBJ2-1 | TRBV7-7 | - | TGTGCTAGCAGCTTAGACGGGGATGAGCAGTTCTTC | CASSLDGDEQFF
- | TRBJ1-1 | TRBV4-1 | TRBD1 | TGCGCCAGCAGCCGAAAGGGGGCGGCTGAAGCTTTCTTT | CASSRKGAAEAFF
few | TRBJ1-1 | TRBV20-1 | - | TGCAGTGCTAGAACAGTCACTGAAGCTTTCTTT | CSARTVTEAFF